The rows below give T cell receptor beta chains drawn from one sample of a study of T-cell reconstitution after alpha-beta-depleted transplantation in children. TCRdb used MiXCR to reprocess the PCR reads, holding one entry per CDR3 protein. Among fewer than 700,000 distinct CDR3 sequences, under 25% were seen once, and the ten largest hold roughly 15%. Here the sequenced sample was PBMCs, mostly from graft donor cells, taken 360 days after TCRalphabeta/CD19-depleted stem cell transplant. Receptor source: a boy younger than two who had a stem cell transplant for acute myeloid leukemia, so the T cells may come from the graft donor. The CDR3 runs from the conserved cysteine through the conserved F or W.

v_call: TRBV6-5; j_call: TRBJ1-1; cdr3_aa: CASSYRGVNTEAFF
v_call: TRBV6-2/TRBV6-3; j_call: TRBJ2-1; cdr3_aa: CASSYVGGGPGNEQFF
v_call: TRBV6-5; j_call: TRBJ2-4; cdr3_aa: CASSSLLDRGGNIQYF
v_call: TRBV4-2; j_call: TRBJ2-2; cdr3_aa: CASSQVPGVDGELFF
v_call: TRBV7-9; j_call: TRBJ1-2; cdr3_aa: CASSFDGYGYTF
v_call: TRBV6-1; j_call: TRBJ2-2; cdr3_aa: CASRIAGPGNTGELFF
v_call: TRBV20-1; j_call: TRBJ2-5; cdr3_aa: CSARTTSGDQETQYF
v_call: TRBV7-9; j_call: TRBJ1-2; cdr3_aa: CASSAEGHRYGYTF
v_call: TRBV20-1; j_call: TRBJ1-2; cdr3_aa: CSARDNRVGDYGYTF
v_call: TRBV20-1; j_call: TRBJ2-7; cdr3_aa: CSAPFPLRGAFGAYEQYF
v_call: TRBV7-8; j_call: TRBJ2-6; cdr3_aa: CASGVKGVLTF
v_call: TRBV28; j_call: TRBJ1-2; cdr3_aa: CASRPPTNYGYTF
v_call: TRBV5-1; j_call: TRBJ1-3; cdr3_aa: CASSPDAGNTIYF
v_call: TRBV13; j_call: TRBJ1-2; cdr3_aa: CASSLAGAAGYTF